This passage covers 13 T cell receptor beta chains from one sample sequenced in a study of PD-1 blockade in classical Hodgkin lymphoma. Clones were read by immunoSEQ multiplex PCR, and TCRdb kept only the in-frame ones, dropping some. The sample carries about 86,000 clones, approximately 91% recorded once. In every patient, relapse followed autologous stem cell transplantation, while exposure to brentuximab vedotin differed. Sequences were derived from peripheral blood mononuclear cells (PBMCs), sampled at baseline. The receptors originated from a human donor with classical Hodgkin lymphoma.

V gene TRBV27 combines with J gene TRBJ1-5, with 11 bases that match TRBD1. The V gene end was trimmed by 5 bases and the J gene end by 1 base; junction bases not matched to a gene: 13. Germline CDR1 reads MNHEY; CDR2 reads SMNVEV (reference sequence). The CDR3 spans 19 residues. DNA of the CDR3: TGTGCCAGCAGTCAACTGGGACAGGGGGTATCCCCAAGCAATCAGCCCCAGCATTTT. This sequence encodes CASSQLGQGVSPSNQPQHF.

This clone showed up just a few times. This chain joins TRBV10-1 and TRBJ2-7; D gene uncertain. V was trimmed by 3 bases and J by 4 bases, leaving 10 bases between them. The CDR3 contains 13 residues. CDR1 and CDR2 from the germline V gene are WNHNN and SYGVQD (reference sequence). The CDR3 loop reads CASSDGPVYEQYF. CDR3 in DNA: TGCGCCAGCAGTGATGGCCCGGTATACGAGCAGTACTTC.

The V gene is TRBV2, the J gene TRBJ2-1, with 9 bases that match TRBD2. The junction had 7 bases not matched to a gene; V was cut back by 4 bases and J by 6 bases. The length of the CDR3 is 15 residues. From germline, CDR1 is SNHLY and CDR2 FYNNEI. CDR3 nucleotide sequence: TGTGCCAGCAGTGGAGGCGGGAGGGGGCTCAATGAGCAGTTCTTC. Translation gives CASSGGGRGLNEQFF. The variable domain in full, completed from reference TRBV2 and TRBJ2-1, reads EPEVTQTPSHQVTQMGQEVILRCVPISNHLYFYWYRQILGQKVEFLVSFYNNEISEKSEIFDDQFSVERPDGSNFTLKIRSTKLEDSAMYFCASSGGGRGLNEQFFGPGTRLTVL.

The chain uses TRBV23-1 and TRBJ1-3; no firm D call. TRBV23-1 is flagged as an ORF with uncertain function. CDR3 length equals 11 residues. Trimming stripped 4 bases from V and 6 bases from J, with 4 bases between. The CDR3 region has the DNA TGCGCCAGCAGTCTTGAAAACACCATATATTTT. Protein sequence: CASSLENTIYF.

The chain employs TRBV19 and TRBJ2-2; D is uncertain. The CDR3 runs to 12 residues. Germline V gene sequence: CDR1 LNHDA, CDR2 SQIVND (reference sequence). Deletions cut 5 bases from V and 5 bases from J, with 6 bases between. Here the CDR3 reads CASSVLTGELFF. The CDR3 bases are TGTGCCAGTAGTGTTCTTACCGGGGAGCTGTTTTTT.

The chain links TRBV29-1 to TRBJ1-1; TRBD1 might be the D (6 bases). Germline CDR1 SQVTM, CDR2 ANQGSEA. V dropped 7 bases and J dropped 3 bases, with 18 bases sitting between them. This CDR3 spans 14 amino acids. The CDR3 region has the DNA TGCAGCGCCTGGGGGGGGGCGCTGGACACTGAAGCTTTCTTT. This codes for CSAWGGALDTEAFF.

This clone was seen only once. The gene calls are TRBV6-5 and TRBJ1-2, with no clear D. The CDR3 spans 14 residues. Deletions cut 6 bases from V and 3 bases from J, with 14 bases between. CDR1 and CDR2 (germline): MNHEY, SVGAGI. CDR3: CASSPLDSDYGYTF. The CDR3 bases are TGTGCCAGCAGCCCCCTCGATTCGGACTATGGCTACACCTTC.

In DNA form, the CDR3 reads TGTGCCAGTAGTATAAGGGCGGGAGATCCCTCCTACGAGCAGTACTTC. Its protein product is CASSIRAGDPSYEQYF. V usage is TRBV19 and J usage is TRBJ2-7; 7 nucleotides line up with TRBD2. Trimming took 2 bases from V and 0 from J; bases not matched to a gene: 7. CDR1 and CDR2 (germline): LNHDA, SQIVND (reference sequence). This CDR3 contains 16 residues.

V usage is TRBV4-1 and J usage is TRBJ1-1; the D is unclear. CDR3 length: 13 amino acids. From germline, CDR1 is MGHRA and CDR2 YSYEKL. The V and J ends lost 3 bases and 4 bases respectively, with 9 bases between them. In DNA form, the CDR3 reads TGCGCCAGCAGCCAGGTATCGGGCACTGAAGCTTTCTTT. Encoded protein: CASSQVSGTEAFF.

The chain carries TRBV9 and TRBJ2-7, with D maybe TRBD2 (6 bases). CDR1 SGDLS and CDR2 YYNGEE come from the germline V gene. The CDR3 is made up of 14 amino acids. V gave up 1 base and J gave up 2 bases, with 10 bases separating them. The chain's CDR3 is CASSVRLGTYEQYF. CDR3 DNA: TGTGCCAGCAGCGTAAGACTAGGTACCTACGAGCAGTACTTC.

This chain uses TRBV19 with TRBJ1-2, with D hard to call. Germline V gene sequence: CDR1 LNHDA, CDR2 SQIVND (reference sequence). This CDR3 spans 14 amino acids. The V gene lost 6 bases and the J gene lost 8 bases, with 19 bases spanning the gap. Written as DNA, the CDR3 is TGTGCCAGTAGCCCCACCGGGATAATCGCGGGCTACACCTTC. It translates to CASSPTGIIAGYTF.

This clone occurred a few times. The chain employs TRBV29-1 and TRBJ2-1; D gene unclear. The CDR3 loop spans 10 amino acids. The germline CDR1 and CDR2 sequences are SQVTM and ANQGSEA. V was shortened by 7 bases and J by 6 bases, with 7 bases between the two germline ends. CDR3 in DNA: TGCAGCGCTGGCGGCAATGAGCAGTTCTTC. Its translation: CSAGGNEQFF.

This clone was detected only once. The chain is built from TRBV6-5 and TRBJ2-1, with 9 bases that match TRBD2. The CDR3 spans 15 residues. Germline trimming cut 2 bases from V and 7 bases from J; bases unmatched to any gene: 6. The germline V gene has CDR1 MNHEY and CDR2 SVGAGI. The CDR3 loop reads CASSYVAGGPNEQFF. The CDR3 nucleotides read TGTGCCAGCAGTTACGTTGCGGGAGGGCCAAATGAGCAGTTCTTC.